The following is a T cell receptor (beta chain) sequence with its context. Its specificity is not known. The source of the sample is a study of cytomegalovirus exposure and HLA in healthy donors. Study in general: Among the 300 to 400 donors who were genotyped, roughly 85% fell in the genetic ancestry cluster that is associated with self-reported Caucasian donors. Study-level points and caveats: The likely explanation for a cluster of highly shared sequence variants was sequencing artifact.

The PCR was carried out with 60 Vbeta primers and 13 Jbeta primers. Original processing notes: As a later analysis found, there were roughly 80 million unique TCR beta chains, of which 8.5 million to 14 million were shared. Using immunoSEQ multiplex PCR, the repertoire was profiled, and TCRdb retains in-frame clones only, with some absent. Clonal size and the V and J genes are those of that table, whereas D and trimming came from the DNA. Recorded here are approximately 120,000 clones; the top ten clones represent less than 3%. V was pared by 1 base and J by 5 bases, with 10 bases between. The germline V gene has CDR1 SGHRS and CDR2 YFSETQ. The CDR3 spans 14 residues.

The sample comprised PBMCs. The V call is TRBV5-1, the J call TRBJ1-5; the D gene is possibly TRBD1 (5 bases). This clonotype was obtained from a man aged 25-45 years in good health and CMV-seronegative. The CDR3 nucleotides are TGCGCCAGCAGCTTGTCAGGGTACGATCAGCCCCAGCATTTT. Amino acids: CASSLSGYDQPQHF.